Described below is a single T cell receptor (beta chain) sequence and its context. Its cognate antigen is unknown. These data originate in a study of OX40 agonist ivuxolimab in advanced cancers. Across the whole study: With a range of roughly 20 to 90, age averaged roughly 61 years, and about 83% were male.

The CDR3 totals 14 residues. The germline CDR1 and CDR2 sequences are MNHNS and SASEGT. The V end was cut by 4 bases, the J end by 5 bases, with 14 bases between. Data came from immunoSEQ multiplex PCR; TCRdb stores just in-frame clones and leaves some out. Among some 50,000 clones listed, around 81% were seen once. Whole-study results and caveats: On average, CD8+ T cells had more expanded clones than CD4+.

The clonotype was recovered from an adult with an advanced solid tumor such as melanoma, head and neck, liver or kidney cancer. V is TRBV6-1 and J is TRBJ1-1, with D possibly being TRBD1 (6 bases). The source was CD4+ or CD8+ T cells sorted from blood, collected in a trial of the OX40 agonist ivuxolimab. As DNA, the CDR3 is TGTGCCAGCAGTGTTGACAGGTGGGGAACTGAAGCTTTCTTT. Translation: CASSVDRWGTEAFF.